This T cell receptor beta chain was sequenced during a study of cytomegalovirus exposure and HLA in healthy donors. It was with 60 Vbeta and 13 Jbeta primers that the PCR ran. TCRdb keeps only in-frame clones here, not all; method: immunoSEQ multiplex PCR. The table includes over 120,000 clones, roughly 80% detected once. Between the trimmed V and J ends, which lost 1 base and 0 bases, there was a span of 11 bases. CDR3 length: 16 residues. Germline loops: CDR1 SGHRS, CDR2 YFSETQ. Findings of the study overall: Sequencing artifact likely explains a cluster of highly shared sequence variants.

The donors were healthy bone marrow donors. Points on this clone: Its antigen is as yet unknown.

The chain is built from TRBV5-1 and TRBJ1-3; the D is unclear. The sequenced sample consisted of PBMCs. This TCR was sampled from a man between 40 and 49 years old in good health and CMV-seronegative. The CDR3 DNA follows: TGCGCCAGCAGCTTGCCTTCTGGCAGCTCTGGAAACACCATATATTTT. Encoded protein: CASSLPSGSSGNTIYF.